This is a list of T cell receptor beta chains from one sample in a study of spatial heterogeneity in lung cancer. TCRdb re-derived calls from the 5' RACE reads in MiXCR, one entry per CDR3 protein. The sample records about 82,000 distinct CDR3 sequences, around an eighth being singletons. Source: PBMCs, taken at surgery. The receptors derive from a male donor with early-stage non-small cell lung cancer. CDR3s include the opening cysteine and the closing phenylalanine or tryptophan. D genes are given only for firm matches. Where a row states a size, it is once, few, many or the class of an expanded clone; other rows omit it.

v_call: TRBV10-3
clone_size: few
j_call: TRBJ2-5
d_call: TRBD2
cdr3_aa: CAIRVTSGGPETQYF
cdr3_nt: TGTGCCATCAGAGTGACTAGCGGGGGGCCAGAGACCCAGTACTTC

v_call: TRBV7-2
clone_size: few
j_call: TRBJ2-2
d_call: -
cdr3_aa: CASSPRTNGELFF
cdr3_nt: TGTGCCAGCAGCCCCAGGACCAACGGGGAGCTGTTTTTT

v_call: TRBV24-1
clone_size: -
j_call: TRBJ2-1
d_call: TRBD2
cdr3_aa: CATSQIAGNNEQFF
cdr3_nt: TGTGCCACCAGTCAAATAGCGGGAAACAATGAGCAGTTCTTC

v_call: TRBV19
clone_size: -
j_call: TRBJ2-7
d_call: -
cdr3_aa: CASSLPGVNEQYF
cdr3_nt: TGTGCCAGTTCTTTGCCGGGAGTAAACGAGCAGTACTTC

v_call: TRBV10-2
clone_size: few
j_call: TRBJ2-3
d_call: -
cdr3_aa: CASSDGAESTQYF
cdr3_nt: TGCGCCAGCAGTGACGGAGCGGAGAGTACGCAGTATTTT

v_call: TRBV15
clone_size: -
j_call: TRBJ2-1
d_call: TRBD2
cdr3_aa: CATSPRTSGSYNEQFF
cdr3_nt: TGTGCCACCAGCCCTCGGACTAGCGGTTCCTACAATGAGCAGTTCTTC

v_call: TRBV5-5
clone_size: few
j_call: TRBJ1-1
d_call: -
cdr3_aa: CASSLFGEGTEAFF
cdr3_nt: TGTGCCAGCAGCTTGTTCGGGGAAGGCACTGAAGCTTTCTTT

v_call: TRBV11-2
clone_size: many
j_call: TRBJ1-2
d_call: TRBD1
cdr3_aa: CASSPLRTGVKGYTF
cdr3_nt: TGTGCCAGCAGCCCCCTTCGGACAGGGGTTAAAGGCTACACCTTC

v_call: TRBV5-1
clone_size: many
j_call: TRBJ1-1
d_call: TRBD1
cdr3_aa: CASRTGDGLLTEAFF
cdr3_nt: TGCGCCAGCAGAACAGGGGATGGGTTGCTTACTGAAGCTTTCTTT

v_call: TRBV14
clone_size: -
j_call: TRBJ2-1
d_call: TRBD2
cdr3_aa: CASSQRTSGFSYNEQFF
cdr3_nt: TGTGCCAGCAGCCAACGGACTAGCGGTTTCTCCTACAATGAGCAGTTCTTC

v_call: TRBV3-1
clone_size: many
j_call: TRBJ1-2
d_call: -
cdr3_aa: CASSQGADNYGYTF
cdr3_nt: TGTGCCAGCAGCCAAGGGGCCGATAACTATGGCTACACCTTC

v_call: TRBV5-1
clone_size: few
j_call: TRBJ2-7
d_call: TRBD2
cdr3_aa: CASSLGGLNSYEQYF
cdr3_nt: TGCGCCAGCAGCTTGGGGGGACTAAACTCCTACGAGCAGTACTTC

v_call: TRBV29-1
clone_size: many
j_call: TRBJ2-5
d_call: TRBD2
cdr3_aa: CSFVTSGTTQYF
cdr3_nt: TGCAGCTTCGTGACTAGCGGGACGACCCAGTACTTC

v_call: TRBV3-1
clone_size: -
j_call: TRBJ1-2
d_call: -
cdr3_aa: CASSQAVYGYTF
cdr3_nt: TGTGCCAGCAGCCAAGCGGTCTATGGCTACACCTTC

v_call: TRBV6-5
clone_size: -
j_call: TRBJ1-4
d_call: TRBD1
cdr3_aa: CASSVTGATNEKLFF
cdr3_nt: TGTGCCAGCAGTGTGACAGGGGCAACTAATGAAAAACTGTTTTTT

v_call: TRBV19
clone_size: -
j_call: TRBJ1-4
d_call: -
cdr3_aa: CASSPGPNEKLFF
cdr3_nt: TGTGCCAGTAGTCCGGGCCCTAATGAAAAACTGTTTTTT

v_call: TRBV5-6
clone_size: -
j_call: TRBJ2-2
d_call: -
cdr3_aa: CASSLSGADTGELFF
cdr3_nt: TGTGCCAGCAGCTTATCGGGAGCGGACACCGGGGAGCTGTTTTTT

v_call: TRBV7-9
clone_size: many
j_call: TRBJ1-5
d_call: TRBD1
cdr3_aa: CASSLDVGTGGNQPQHF
cdr3_nt: TGTGCCAGCAGCTTAGATGTTGGGACAGGGGGCAATCAGCCCCAGCATTTT

v_call: TRBV6-6
clone_size: -
j_call: TRBJ2-1
d_call: TRBD2
cdr3_aa: CASSSIMRGGRNEQFF
cdr3_nt: TGTGCCAGCAGCTCCATAATGCGGGGGGGCAGGAATGAGCAGTTCTTC

v_call: TRBV29-1
clone_size: many
j_call: TRBJ2-2
d_call: TRBD1
cdr3_aa: CSGGQGDAGELFF
cdr3_nt: TGCAGCGGTGGACAGGGTGACGCCGGGGAGCTGTTTTTT

v_call: TRBV20-1
clone_size: -
j_call: TRBJ2-7
d_call: -
cdr3_aa: CSASSGYEQYF
cdr3_nt: TGCAGTGCTTCTTCCGGCTACGAGCAGTACTTC

v_call: TRBV5-1
clone_size: few
j_call: TRBJ2-3
d_call: -
cdr3_aa: CASSLDPFTDTQYF
cdr3_nt: TGCGCCAGCAGCCTTGACCCCTTCACAGATACGCAGTATTTT

v_call: TRBV29-1
clone_size: few
j_call: TRBJ1-1
d_call: -
cdr3_aa: CSVAGTENTEAFF
cdr3_nt: TGCAGCGTTGCGGGGACCGAGAACACTGAAGCTTTCTTT

v_call: TRBV20-1
clone_size: many
j_call: TRBJ2-1
d_call: TRBD2
cdr3_aa: CSAFKSGEGEQFF
cdr3_nt: TGCAGTGCTTTTAAAAGCGGGGAGGGTGAGCAGTTCTTC

v_call: TRBV29-1
clone_size: many
j_call: TRBJ1-2
d_call: -
cdr3_aa: CSVEGGDGYTF
cdr3_nt: TGCAGCGTTGAAGGGGGAGACGGCTACACCTTC

v_call: TRBV5-1
clone_size: few
j_call: TRBJ2-7
d_call: -
cdr3_aa: CASRVDTSSYEQYF
cdr3_nt: TGCGCCAGCAGGGTCGACACGAGCTCCTACGAGCAGTACTTC

v_call: TRBV30
clone_size: few
j_call: TRBJ1-5
d_call: -
cdr3_aa: CAWSVGPGGNQPQHF
cdr3_nt: TGTGCCTGGAGTGTAGGGCCCGGTGGCAATCAGCCCCAGCATTTT

v_call: TRBV5-4
clone_size: -
j_call: TRBJ2-3
d_call: -
cdr3_aa: CASSLGLPDTQYF
cdr3_nt: TGTGCCAGCAGCTTGGGACTCCCAGATACGCAGTATTTT

v_call: TRBV3-1
clone_size: -
j_call: TRBJ2-3
d_call: -
cdr3_aa: CASSQEEGLWGLTDTQYF
cdr3_nt: TGTGCCAGCAGCCAAGAGGAGGGCCTTTGGGGGCTTACAGATACGCAGTATTTT

v_call: TRBV2
clone_size: few
j_call: TRBJ2-5
d_call: TRBD2
cdr3_aa: CASKRGYQETQYF
cdr3_nt: TGTGCCAGCAAGCGGGGATATCAAGAGACCCAGTACTTC

v_call: TRBV5-1
clone_size: -
j_call: TRBJ2-2
d_call: -
cdr3_aa: CASSLGLLTPQRPQELFF
cdr3_nt: TGCGCCAGCAGCTTGGGTCTGCTTACACCCCAACGCCCACAGGAGCTGTTTTTT

v_call: TRBV6-5
clone_size: few
j_call: TRBJ2-7
d_call: -
cdr3_aa: CASRLTGSLYEQYF
cdr3_nt: TGTGCCAGCAGACTCACAGGGTCCCTCTACGAGCAGTACTTC

v_call: TRBV24-1
clone_size: -
j_call: TRBJ2-7
d_call: -
cdr3_aa: CATSDKERYEQYF
cdr3_nt: TGTGCCACCAGTGATAAGGAGAGGTACGAGCAGTACTTC

v_call: TRBV6-6
clone_size: few
j_call: TRBJ2-7
d_call: -
cdr3_aa: CASNFGRAYEQYF
cdr3_nt: TGTGCCAGCAATTTCGGAAGGGCCTACGAGCAGTACTTC

v_call: TRBV6-2/TRBV6-3
clone_size: -
j_call: TRBJ1-1
d_call: -
cdr3_aa: CASANQAKYTEAFF
cdr3_nt: TGTGCCAGCGCAAACCAGGCGAAGTACACTGAAGCTTTCTTT

v_call: TRBV9
clone_size: -
j_call: TRBJ2-2
d_call: -
cdr3_aa: CASSPQGLTGELFF
cdr3_nt: TGTGCCAGCAGCCCTCAGGGACTCACCGGGGAGCTGTTTTTT

v_call: TRBV20-1
clone_size: -
j_call: TRBJ2-7
d_call: TRBD1
cdr3_aa: CSARDPGRGLVYEQYF
cdr3_nt: TGCAGTGCTAGAGATCCGGGCAGGGGGCTTGTCTACGAGCAGTACTTC

v_call: TRBV25-1
clone_size: -
j_call: TRBJ2-3
d_call: -
cdr3_aa: CASSPGHRTDTQYF
cdr3_nt: TGTGCCAGCAGTCCGGGACATCGCACAGATACGCAGTATTTT

v_call: TRBV7-9
clone_size: -
j_call: TRBJ1-1
d_call: TRBD1
cdr3_aa: CASRGGRGRTEAFF
cdr3_nt: TGTGCCAGCAGGGGCGGCAGGGGGCGGACTGAAGCTTTCTTT

v_call: TRBV12-3/TRBV12-4
clone_size: -
j_call: TRBJ2-7
d_call: TRBD2
cdr3_aa: CASSYGLAGVPSYEQYF
cdr3_nt: TGTGCCAGCAGTTACGGACTAGCGGGGGTTCCTTCCTACGAGCAGTACTTC

v_call: TRBV5-1
clone_size: -
j_call: TRBJ2-3
d_call: -
cdr3_aa: CASSSITTGSDTQYF
cdr3_nt: TGCGCCAGCAGCTCCATTACGACAGGATCAGATACGCAGTATTTT

v_call: TRBV7-9
clone_size: -
j_call: TRBJ2-5
d_call: TRBD2
cdr3_aa: CASTTGGRAGWETQYF
cdr3_nt: TGTGCCAGCACCACTGGCGGGAGGGCAGGCTGGGAGACCCAGTACTTC

v_call: TRBV29-1
clone_size: many
j_call: TRBJ2-2
d_call: -
cdr3_aa: CSVGGARNTGELFF
cdr3_nt: TGCAGCGTTGGAGGTGCGCGGAACACCGGGGAGCTGTTTTTT

v_call: TRBV10-3
clone_size: few
j_call: TRBJ2-2
d_call: TRBD2
cdr3_aa: CATRGLAGDTGELFF
cdr3_nt: TGTGCCACCCGAGGACTAGCGGGAGATACCGGGGAGCTGTTTTTT

v_call: TRBV7-9
clone_size: -
j_call: TRBJ2-3
d_call: -
cdr3_aa: CASSSGTPRAQYF
cdr3_nt: TGTGCCAGCAGCTCCGGGACTCCTAGAGCGCAGTATTTT

v_call: TRBV18
clone_size: few
j_call: TRBJ2-1
d_call: TRBD1
cdr3_aa: CASSLPTGGNEQFF
cdr3_nt: TGTGCCAGCTCACTTCCGACAGGGGGCAATGAGCAGTTCTTC

v_call: TRBV11-2
clone_size: -
j_call: TRBJ1-1
d_call: -
cdr3_aa: CASSPFNVVLQTEAFF
cdr3_nt: TGTGCCAGCAGCCCCTTCAATGTTGTCCTCCAAACTGAAGCTTTCTTT

v_call: TRBV7-9
clone_size: few
j_call: TRBJ2-7
d_call: -
cdr3_aa: CASSPTGRVGEQYF
cdr3_nt: TGTGCCAGCAGCCCTACAGGGCGGGTGGGCGAGCAGTACTTC

v_call: TRBV12-3/TRBV12-4
clone_size: many
j_call: TRBJ2-6
d_call: TRBD1
cdr3_aa: CASSLRDRGLPWDSGANVLTF
cdr3_nt: TGTGCCAGCAGTTTAAGGGACAGGGGACTTCCTTGGGACTCTGGGGCCAACGTCCTGACTTTC

v_call: TRBV20-1
clone_size: few
j_call: TRBJ2-2
d_call: TRBD2
cdr3_aa: CSAREVGGSTGELFF
cdr3_nt: TGCAGTGCTAGAGAAGTGGGAGGGAGCACCGGGGAGCTGTTTTTT

v_call: TRBV29-1
clone_size: -
j_call: TRBJ1-3
d_call: -
cdr3_aa: CSVEGTVAGNTIYF
cdr3_nt: TGCAGCGTTGAAGGGACAGTCGCGGGAAACACCATATATTTT

v_call: TRBV25-1
clone_size: -
j_call: TRBJ2-7
d_call: TRBD2
cdr3_aa: CASSTSDLIYEQYF
cdr3_nt: TGTGCCAGCAGCACTAGCGACCTCATCTACGAGCAGTACTTC

v_call: TRBV12-3/TRBV12-4
clone_size: few
j_call: TRBJ2-1
d_call: TRBD2
cdr3_aa: CASSLTSGGGWDEQFF
cdr3_nt: TGTGCCAGCAGTCTTACCAGCGGGGGTGGTTGGGATGAGCAGTTCTTC

v_call: TRBV20-1
clone_size: many
j_call: TRBJ1-1
d_call: TRBD1
cdr3_aa: CSARVRQGIAEAFF
cdr3_nt: TGCAGTGCTAGGGTACGACAGGGCATTGCTGAAGCTTTCTTT

v_call: TRBV9
clone_size: -
j_call: TRBJ2-1
d_call: TRBD2
cdr3_aa: CASSVTSGNYNEQFF
cdr3_nt: TGTGCCAGCAGCGTAACTAGCGGAAACTACAATGAGCAGTTCTTC